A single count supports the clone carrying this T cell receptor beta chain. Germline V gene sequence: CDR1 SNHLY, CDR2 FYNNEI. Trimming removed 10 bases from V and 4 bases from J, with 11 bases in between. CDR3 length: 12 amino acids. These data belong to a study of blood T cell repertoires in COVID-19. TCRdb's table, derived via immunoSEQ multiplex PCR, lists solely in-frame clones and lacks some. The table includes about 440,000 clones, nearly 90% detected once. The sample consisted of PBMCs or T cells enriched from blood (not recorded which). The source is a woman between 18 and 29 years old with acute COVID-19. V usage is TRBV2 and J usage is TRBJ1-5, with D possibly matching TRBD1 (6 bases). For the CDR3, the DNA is TGTGCCACTGGACAGCCTAATCAGCCCCAGCATTTT. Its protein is CATGQPNQPQHF. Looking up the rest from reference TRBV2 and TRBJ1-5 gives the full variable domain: EPEVTQTPSHQVTQMGQEVILRCVPISNHLYFYWYRQILGQKVEFLVSFYNNEISEKSEIFDDQFSVERPDGSNFTLKIRSTKLEDSAMYFCATGQPNQPQHFGDGTRLSIL.